Sequencing of this TCR beta chain was carried out in a study of patients and donors after allogeneic stem cell transplantation. CDR1 and CDR2 from the germline V gene are SGHKS and YYEKEE (reference sequence). With V trimmed by 4 bases and J by 4 bases, 7 bases remained unmatched. The CDR3 spans 15 residues. MiXCR, applied by TCRdb to the RT-PCR reads, yields one record per CDR3 protein. The table includes approximately 220,000 distinct CDR3 sequences, around two fifths detected once. The chain links TRBV5-5 to TRBJ2-1; 8 bases are shared with TRBD2. The sample comprised blood, either unsorted or a sorted T cell fraction (not recorded which). The clonotype comes from a human donor who was either an allogeneic HSCT recipient or a stem cell or donor lymphocyte infusion donor (not recorded which). It is not recorded whose cells these are; they may come from a transplant donor. DNA for the CDR3: TGTGCCAGCAGCGCGCGGGGGGATCCTTACAATGAGCAGTTCTTC. Amino acids: CASSARGDPYNEQFF.